These 17 T cell receptor beta chains originate from one sample sequenced in a study of beta chain features in type 1 diabetes. As every portion of the isolated RNA was reverse transcribed, the sequencing read expressed TCRB transcripts. Method: immunoSEQ multiplex PCR; TCRdb's copy keeps in-frame clones and lacks some. This sample carries about 150,000 clones, around 8% of them seen once, and the ten largest clones take approximately 0.65%. Source material: central memory CD4+ T cells from blood. These receptors all stem from a young man in good health.

This clone was counted many times. The same CDR3 also results from other DNA sequences found in this sample. V usage is TRBV7-2 and J usage is TRBJ2-3, with 7 nucleotides matching TRBD1. V lost 3 bases to trimming and J lost 1 base; unmatched junction nucleotides: 1. The CDR3 extends over 14 amino acids. The germline gives CDR1 SGHTA, CDR2 FQGNSA. The CDR3 DNA follows: TGTGCCAGCAGCTTTGGACAGGGCACAGATACGCAGTATTTT. This codes for CASSFGQGTDTQYF.

This clone has at least ten counts. This chain connects TRBV28 to TRBJ2-4; possible D gene TRBD2, 6 bases. Germline loops: CDR1 MDHEN, CDR2 SYDVKM. Trimming left V 6 bases short and J 9 bases short, with 15 bases between. The CDR3 consists of 13 residues. CDR3 bases: TGTGCCAGCAGGTCTGCGGGGAGAGGCATTCAGTACTTC. It specifies CASRSAGRGIQYF.

This clone was counted a few times. The V call is TRBV5-4, the J call TRBJ1-6; TRBD1 matches 9 bases. Germline trimming cut 9 bases from V and 4 bases from J; bases unmatched to any gene: 5. Germline V lookup: CDR1 SGHNT, CDR2 YYREEE (reference sequence). The CDR3 length is 14 residues. The DNA of the CDR3 is TGTGCCACACAGGACAGGGGTTATAATTCACCCCTCCACTTT. It translates to CATQDRGYNSPLHF. The full variable domain, with the rest looked up from reference TRBV5-4 and TRBJ1-6, is ETGVTQSPTHLIKTRGQQVTLRCSSQSGHNTVSWYQQALGQGPQFIFQYYREEENGRGNFPPRFSGLQFPNYSSELNVNALELDDSALYLCATQDRGYNSPLHFGNGTRLTVT.

The chain joins TRBV5-4 to TRBJ2-2; TRBD2 matches 7 bases. Germline V CDR1 and CDR2: SGHNT, YYREEE (reference sequence). The CDR3 extends over 14 amino acids. With V trimmed by 4 bases and J by 6 bases, 6 bases remained unmatched. The CDR3 nucleotides are TGTGCCAGCAGCACCTTCCGGGGGGCCGGGGAGCTGTTTTTT. Translating gives CASSTFRGAGELFF.

This clone was counted at least ten times. CDR3 protein: CASSYANGVRFF. Here the CDR3 DNA reads TGTGCCAGCAGTTACGCAAATGGAGTAAGGTTCTTC. The V and J genes are TRBV6-6 and TRBJ2-1; no definite D call. Germline assignment: CDR1 MNHNY and CDR2 SVGAGI (reference sequence). The CDR3 totals 12 residues. V lost 2 bases, J lost 15 bases, and 14 bases lay in between.

Only a few counts were recorded for this clone. The chain has TRBV10-3 and TRBJ2-1, with 8 bases identical to TRBD1. V lost 4 bases and J lost 6; bases outside the gene matches: 5. Germline V gene sequence: CDR1 ENHRY, CDR2 SYGVKD. The CDR3 extends over 14 amino acids. The CDR3 loop reads CAISVTGGRNEQFF. CDR3 coding DNA: TGTGCCATCAGTGTAACAGGGGGTCGCAATGAGCAGTTCTTC.

The CDR3 bases are TGTGCCAGCAGCGCTAGCGTCCACGAGCAGTACTTC. Translating gives CASSASVHEQYF. J is TRBJ2-7 and V is TRBV7-2, with D perhaps TRBD2 (6 bases). Germline V gives CDR1 SGHTA, CDR2 FQGNSA. V lost 5 bases and J lost 5, with 10 bases in between. The CDR3 totals 12 residues.

V gene TRBV7-2 combines with J gene TRBJ2-1; TRBD2 agrees at 12 bases. The CDR3 length is 15 residues. Germline V gene sequence: CDR1 SGHTA, CDR2 FQGNSA. The ends lost 1 base at V and 9 bases at J; junction bases unmatched: 4. CDR3 sequence: CASSLGLAGGREQFF. The CDR3 coding sequence is TGTGCCAGCAGCTTAGGGCTAGCGGGAGGGCGTGAGCAGTTCTTC.

This clone was seen ten or more times. Distinct nucleotide sequences in the sample also encode this CDR3. The chain carries TRBV30 and TRBJ2-3; 10 bases map to TRBD1. CDR1 is GTSNPN, CDR2 SVGIG, per germline (reference sequence). The V gene end was trimmed by 3 bases and the J gene end by 4 bases; junction bases not matched to a gene: 1. The CDR3 length is 13 residues. CDR3 coding DNA: TGTGCCTGGAGGACAGGGGGCGCAGATACGCAGTATTTT. It translates to CAWRTGGADTQYF.

In its sample, this clone was seen many times. The rearrangement uses TRBV4-3 and TRBJ2-7; a possible D gene is TRBD1 (5 bases). The V end lost 0 bases, the J end lost 3 bases, and 15 bases lay between the germline ends. This CDR3 is built from 16 residues. In germline, CDR1 is LGHNA, CDR2 YSLEER. This CDR3 reads CASSQDLGQGVYEQYF. DNA of the CDR3: TGCGCCAGCAGCCAAGATTTGGGGCAGGGTGTCTACGAGCAGTACTTC.

The rearrangement joins TRBV5-8 to TRBJ1-1; 7 bases are a match to TRBD1. The CDR3 is 17 amino acids. V was pared by 5 bases and J by 5 bases, with 18 bases of the junction left unmatched. Germline loops: CDR1 SGHTS, CDR2 YDEGEE. The CDR3 spells CASRSILGTVGYTEAFF. The CDR3 DNA sequence: TGTGCCAGCAGATCGATACTGGGGACAGTCGGATATACTGAAGCTTTCTTT. The complete variable domain, with remaining parts taken from reference TRBV5-8 and TRBJ1-1, reads EAGVTQSPTHLIKTRGQQATLRCSPISGHTSVYWYQQALGLGLQFLLWYDEGEERNRGNFPPRFSGRQFPNYSSELNVNALELEDSALYLCASRSILGTVGYTEAFFGQGTRLTVV.

V gene TRBV10-3 combines with J gene TRBJ2-7; 10 bases agree with TRBD2. This CDR3 is built from 17 residues. Losses at the gene ends were 6 bases for V and 1 base for J; bases not matched to a gene: 12. The germline CDR1 and CDR2 sequences are ENHRY and SYGVKD. CDR3 sequence: CAISRGLAGDSSYEQYF. The DNA for the CDR3 is TGTGCCATCAGCCGGGGGCTAGCGGGAGATTCGTCCTACGAGCAGTACTTC.

This chain connects TRBV27 to TRBJ1-5, with D tentatively TRBD1 (6 bases). The CDR3 has 17 residues. V lost 4 bases to trimming and J lost 0 bases, with 16 bases between them. Per the germline V gene, CDR1 is MNHEY and CDR2 is SMNVEV (reference sequence). CDR3 DNA sequence: TGTGCCAGCAGTTCCTCGACAGGTCAATATAGCAATCAGCCCCAGCATTTT. Its protein product is CASSSSTGQYSNQPQHF.

The V and J genes are TRBV6-5 and TRBJ2-3; maybe TRBD2 (5 bases). The CDR3 is 15 residues long. V lost 5 bases, J lost 0 bases, and 12 bases lay in between. Germline CDR1 and CDR2: MNHEY and SVGAGI. CDR3: CASSPGDTSTDTQYF. CDR3 nucleotides: TGTGCCAGCAGTCCCGGGGATACTAGCACAGATACGCAGTATTTT.

This clone was counted between two and nine times. V is TRBV11-2 and J is TRBJ2-5, with a possible D match to TRBD1 (5 bases). CDR1 is SGHAT, CDR2 FQNNGV, per germline. The CDR3 has 13 amino acids. V was trimmed by 4 bases and J by 5 bases, leaving 11 bases between them. CDR3 loop: CASSWRQFETQYF. CDR3 DNA: TGTGCCAGCAGCTGGCGACAGTTTGAGACCCAGTACTTC. Complete variable domain (other parts from reference TRBV11-2 and TRBJ2-5): EAGVAQSPRYKIIEKRQSVAFWCNPISGHATLYWYQQILGQGPKLLIQFQNNGVVDDSQLPKDRFSAERLKGVDSTLKIQPAKLEDSAVYLCASSWRQFETQYFGPGTRLLVL.

CDR3 sequence: CASSLVARGESNEKLFF. The CDR3 DNA reads as TGCGCCAGCAGCTTGGTCGCCAGGGGTGAATCTAATGAAAAACTGTTTTTT. The V gene is TRBV5-1, the J gene TRBJ1-4; D is perhaps TRBD1 (6 bases). The germline V gene has CDR1 SGHRS and CDR2 YFSETQ. Between the trimmed V and J ends, which lost 0 bases and 3 bases, there was a span of 15 bases. The CDR3 consists of 17 residues.

This clone was seen more than once but under ten times. V and J are TRBV7-9 and TRBJ1-3; D remains ambiguous. This CDR3 is 15 amino acids long. The germline gives CDR1 SEHNR, CDR2 FQNEAQ (reference sequence). The ends were cut back, 1 base at V and 0 bases at J, with 7 bases in the middle. The chain's CDR3 is CASSLGESSGNTIYF. In DNA form, the CDR3 reads TGTGCCAGCAGCTTAGGCGAAAGCTCTGGAAACACCATATATTTT.